These 29 T cell receptor beta chains came from one sample sequenced in a study of identical twins. TCRdb itself ran the 5' RACE reads through MiXCR, one entry per CDR3 protein. The sample lists about 470,000 distinct CDR3 sequences, about 24% occurring once. The sample was also reused in another study, on T cells expressing NK-cell markers.

What was sequenced was CD4+ T cells sorted from blood. These receptors came from a woman under 30 in good health.

The chain is built from TRBV6-1 and TRBJ2-7; 9 positions match TRBD1. This CDR3 comprises 14 residues. In germline, CDR1 is MNHNS, CDR2 SASEGT. J gave up 3 bases and V 6 bases, and 6 bases lay outside the gene matches. CDR3 protein: CASRRTGAFYEQYF. The CDR3 DNA is TGTGCCAGCAGACGGACAGGGGCCTTCTACGAGCAGTACTTC.

The chain couples TRBV12-3 or TRBV12-4 to TRBJ2-7, with D maybe TRBD2 (6 bases). The ends were cut back, 6 bases at V and 6 bases at J, with 12 bases in the middle. CDR3 length equals 12 residues. This chain's CDR3 is CASSRGLREQYF. CDR3 coding DNA: TGTGCCAGCAGCCGGGGACTTCGCGAGCAGTACTTC.

The gene calls are TRBV23-1 and TRBJ2-7, with 7 bases aligning to TRBD1. TRBV23-1 is an ORF, with its function uncertain. This CDR3 has 16 residues. V trimming: 2 bases; J trimming: 1 base; junction bases outside the gene matches: 8. The CDR3 DNA is TGCGCCAGCAGTCAAAATCCGGGACAGTTTTCCTACGAGCAGTACTTC. It yields the protein CASSQNPGQFSYEQYF.

This chain joins TRBV6-1 and TRBJ2-3; D remains ambiguous. V lost 5 bases and J 2 bases, leaving 5 bases between the germline ends. The CDR3 contains 12 residues. Germline V gene lookup returns CDR1 MNHNS and CDR2 SASEGT. The CDR3: CASSNPTDTQYF. CDR3 coding DNA: TGTGCCAGCAGTAATCCCACAGATACGCAGTATTTT.

The J gene is TRBJ2-1, the V gene TRBV20-1; D unclear. Germline V CDR1 and CDR2: DFQATT, SNEGSKA (reference sequence). This CDR3 is built from 13 residues. V was trimmed by 0 bases and J by 9 bases, leaving 12 bases between them. DNA for the CDR3: TGCAGTGCTAGAGAGGACCTAGGTTCTGAGCAGTTCTTC. Its translation: CSAREDLGSEQFF.

The V call is TRBV7-9, the J call TRBJ1-1; the D is unclear. The V and J ends lost 7 bases and 1 base respectively, with 10 bases between them. This CDR3 contains 13 residues. Per germline, CDR1 SEHNR and CDR2 FQNEAQ (reference sequence). CDR3 sequence (DNA): TGTGCCAGCACATTATACGAGAACACTGAAGCTTTCTTT. It translates to CASTLYENTEAFF.

This clonotype was detected only a few times. This chain uses TRBV2 with TRBJ2-7; 7 bases are shared with TRBD2. Germline V gene sequence: CDR1 SNHLY, CDR2 FYNNEI. The length of the CDR3 is 14 residues. With V trimmed by 4 bases and J by 3 bases, 6 bases remained unmatched. CDR3 amino acids: CASSVEAGNYEQYF. The CDR3 nucleotides read TGTGCCAGCAGTGTAGAAGCGGGAAACTACGAGCAGTACTTC.

This clonotype showed up just a few times. The chain employs TRBV12-3 or TRBV12-4 and TRBJ2-2, with D unclear. V was shortened by 7 bases and J by 5 bases, with 11 bases between the two germline ends. This CDR3 contains 13 residues. CDR3 nucleotides: TGTGCCAGCAACCCAGGACGAACCGGGGAGCTGTTTTTT. Translating gives CASNPGRTGELFF.

The V and J genes are TRBV20-1 and TRBJ1-4; maybe TRBD1 (6 bases). CDR3 length equals 14 residues. Germline CDR1 and CDR2: DFQATT and SNEGSKA (reference sequence). V lost 6 bases and J 5 bases, leaving 16 bases between the germline ends. CDR3 sequence reads: CSARPGQRNEKLFF. The CDR3 bases are TGCAGTGCCCGACCGGGACAAAGGAATGAAAAACTGTTTTTT.

This clonotype was counted a few times. This rearrangement joins TRBV10-3 to TRBJ1-1; D unclear. CDR1 ENHRY and CDR2 SYGVKD come from the germline V gene. The V gene lost 0 bases and the J gene lost 1 base, with 6 bases spanning the gap. This CDR3 spans 14 amino acids. The chain's CDR3 is CAISESGGNTEAFF. Written as DNA, the CDR3 is TGTGCCATCAGTGAGTCAGGAGGGAACACTGAAGCTTTCTTT.

This clonotype showed up just a few times. The V and J genes are TRBV5-1 and TRBJ1-5, with D possibly being TRBD1 (6 bases). The CDR3 length is 14 residues. Germline V gives CDR1 SGHRS, CDR2 YFSETQ. The V end lost 3 bases, the J end lost 4 bases, and 11 bases lay between the germline ends. The CDR3 protein is CASSSEGGNQPQHF. CDR3 in DNA: TGCGCCAGCAGCTCGGAGGGGGGAAATCAGCCCCAGCATTTT.

This clonotype was seen a few times. This rearrangement joins TRBV29-1 to TRBJ2-7, with D possibly being TRBD1 (6 bases). V was trimmed by 3 bases and J by 8 bases, leaving 14 bases between them. Per the germline V gene, CDR1 is SQVTM and CDR2 is ANQGSEA. This CDR3 has 12 residues. DNA of the CDR3: TGCAGCGTTGATACCGGGACAACTAAGCAGTACTTC. Amino acid sequence: CSVDTGTTKQYF.

This clonotype was seen more than once but under ten times. This chain links TRBV11-3 with TRBJ2-3; D could derive from TRBD1 or TRBD2 (5 bases each). V lost 4 bases and J lost 2, with 13 bases in between. Germline CDR1 reads SGHNT; CDR2 reads YENEEA. The CDR3 has 15 residues. CDR3 nucleotides: TGTGCCAGCAGCTCCTACCGGGACCCCACAGATACGCAGTATTTT. It is translated as CASSSYRDPTDTQYF.

Only a few counts were recorded for this clonotype. The chain carries TRBV20-1 and TRBJ1-3, with D unclear. CDR3 size: 13 residues. V was clipped by 6 bases and J by 3 bases, with 12 bases between them. Germline values: CDR1 DFQATT, CDR2 SNEGSKA (reference sequence). CDR3 protein: CSAQRAFGNTIYF. The CDR3 DNA reads as TGCAGTGCCCAGCGGGCTTTTGGAAACACCATATATTTT.

This clonotype appeared a few times. The chain uses TRBV4-3 and TRBJ2-3; no reliable D call. The CDR3 runs to 15 residues. V was shortened by 0 bases and J by 6 bases, with 13 bases between the two germline ends. Germline assignment: CDR1 LGHNA and CDR2 YSLEER. The CDR3 nucleotides read TGCGCCAGCAGCCAAGATTTCCCTTTTCCCGATACGCAGTATTTT. Translation: CASSQDFPFPDTQYF.

Only a few counts were recorded for this clonotype. The gene calls are TRBV11-2 and TRBJ1-2; D gene uncertain. Germline CDR1 SGHAT, CDR2 FQNNGV. The CDR3 consists of 11 residues. V lost 5 bases and J lost 4, with 5 bases in between. CDR3 in DNA: TGTGCCAGCAGCGTCACCTATGGCTACACCTTC. Translated, it gives CASSVTYGYTF.

The chain couples TRBV4-3 to TRBJ1-1; D ambiguous. Deletions cut 1 base from V and 4 bases from J, with 19 bases between. There are 17 residues in the CDR3. The germline V gene has CDR1 LGHNA and CDR2 YSLEER. The CDR3, as DNA: TGCGCCAGCAGCCAAGGGCCGGGAGAACAGCTGGTCACTGAAGCTTTCTTT. It translates to CASSQGPGEQLVTEAFF.

This clonotype was counted between two and nine times. The chain joins TRBV12-3 or TRBV12-4 to TRBJ2-7; no reliable D call. This CDR3 has 12 amino acids. The V end was cut by 3 bases, the J end by 4 bases, with 7 bases between. The CDR3 region is CASSLNNYEQYF. The CDR3 region has the DNA TGTGCCAGCAGTTTGAATAATTACGAGCAGTACTTC.

This clonotype occurred a few times. The chain joins TRBV12-5 to TRBJ2-1; TRBD2 matches at 13 bases. Trimming took 6 bases from V and 10 from J; bases not matched to a gene: 9. This CDR3 is built from 15 residues. Germline CDR1 and CDR2: LGHNT and FRNRAP. The CDR3 coding sequence is TGTGCTAGTGGCTCACTAGCGGGGGGGCCGAGAGAGCAGTTCTTC. Encoded protein: CASGSLAGGPREQFF.

The rearrangement uses TRBV7-2 and TRBJ2-5; D gene uncertain. V lost 4 bases and J 4 bases, leaving 13 bases between the germline ends. Germline V gives CDR1 SGHTA, CDR2 FQGNSA. This CDR3 is built from 14 residues. The DNA of the CDR3 is TGTGCCAGCAGCTCGAACATAGGCGGAGAGACCCAGTACTTC. Protein sequence: CASSSNIGGETQYF.

This clonotype has a handful of counts. V gene TRBV6-5 combines with J gene TRBJ2-1; D uncertain. The CDR3 has 16 residues. CDR1 and CDR2 from the germline V gene are MNHEY and SVGAGI. The V end lost 2 bases, the J end lost 1 base, and 12 bases lay between the germline ends. For the CDR3, the DNA is TGTGCCAGCAGTTACGATCTAGTTTCATCCTACAATGAGCAGTTCTTC. This translates into CASSYDLVSSYNEQFF.

The chain combines TRBV6-2 or TRBV6-3 with TRBJ2-3; tentatively, D is TRBD2 (6 bases). Trimming left V 6 bases short and J 0 bases short, with 22 bases between. The CDR3 length is 18 residues. The V gene's germline CDR1 is MNHEY and CDR2 SVGEGT. CDR3: CASRTWSSASPSTDTQYF. CDR3 in DNA: TGTGCCAGCAGGACCTGGTCTAGCGCATCGCCTAGCACAGATACGCAGTATTTT.

This clonotype was picked up a small number of times. The J gene is TRBJ1-1, the V gene TRBV29-1; D not certain. The CDR3 loop spans 13 amino acids. V gave up 5 bases and J gave up 2 bases, with 12 bases separating them. Germline V gene data show CDR1 as SQVTM and CDR2 as ANQGSEA. CDR3 region: CSVTSGENTEAFF. In DNA, the CDR3 is TGCAGCGTTACTTCCGGTGAAAACACTGAAGCTTTCTTT. Using reference TRBV29-1 and TRBJ1-1 for the parts outside the CDR3, the full variable domain is SAVISQKPSRDICQRGTSLTIQCQVDSQVTMMFWYRQQPGQSLTLIATANQGSEATYESGFVIDKFPISRPNLTFSTLTVSNMSPEDSSIYLCSVTSGENTEAFFGQGTRLTVV.

This clonotype was detected a few times. The rearrangement uses TRBV20-1 and TRBJ2-7, with 9 positions matching TRBD2. The J segment lost 8 bases and the V segment lost 4 bases, leaving 12 bases of the junction unmatched. The germline V gene has CDR1 DFQATT and CDR2 SNEGSKA (reference sequence). The CDR3 is made up of 14 amino acids. DNA for the CDR3: TGCAGTGCTATAGCTAGCGGGGTAACCCGTCAGCAGTACTTC. This encodes CSAIASGVTRQQYF.

This clonotype was seen more than once but under ten times. CDR3: CASSAFETQYF. DNA of the CDR3: TGTGCCAGCAGCGCCTTTGAGACCCAGTACTTC. The chain couples TRBV2 to TRBJ2-5; D is uncertain. Germline CDR1 and CDR2: SNHLY and FYNNEI. The CDR3 is 11 amino acids. The V end was cut by 6 bases, the J end by 5 bases, with 7 bases between.

This clonotype was counted once. This clone may be a read error of a much larger clone one base away. The conserved closing phenylalanine or tryptophan is absent in this CDR3, likely reflecting a read error. V and J are TRBV12-3 or TRBV12-4 and TRBJ1-2; D ambiguous. This CDR3 region has 13 residues. V was shortened by 3 bases and J by 6 bases, with 11 bases between the two germline ends. The CDR3 DNA reads TGTGCCAGCAGTTTTCAAGGTTCCGATGGCTACACCTAC. It is translated as CASSFQGSDGYTY.

V usage is TRBV20-1 and J usage is TRBJ1-2; D remains ambiguous. This CDR3 is built from 11 residues. V lost 8 bases to trimming and J lost 6 bases, with 13 bases between them. From germline, CDR1 is DFQATT and CDR2 SNEGSKA (reference sequence). The CDR3 sequence: CSPGGKDGYTF. Written as DNA, the CDR3 is TGCAGTCCGGGCGGAAAGGATGGCTACACCTTC.

The chain carries TRBV5-1 and TRBJ2-1, with TRBD2 matching 8 bases. Germline lookup yields CDR1 SGHRS and CDR2 YFSETQ. V lost 4 bases and J lost 7; bases outside the gene matches: 10. The CDR3 loop spans 15 amino acids. The CDR3, as DNA: TGCGCCAGCAGCGTGCTAGCGGGTAGTAGGAATGAGCAGTTCTTC. Translation: CASSVLAGSRNEQFF. Variable domain in full (rest from reference TRBV5-1 and TRBJ2-1): KAGVTQTPRYLIKTRGQQVTLSCSPISGHRSVSWYQQTPGQGLQFLFEYFSETQRNKGNFPGRFSGRQFSNSRSEMNVSTLELGDSALYLCASSVLAGSRNEQFFGPGTRLTVL.

This clonotype occurred once. The chain uses TRBV2 and TRBJ2-7, with D possibly being TRBD2 (6 bases). The CDR3 runs 12 residues. Germline CDR1 reads SNHLY; CDR2 reads FYNNEI. Deletions cut 8 bases from V and 3 bases from J, with 11 bases between. Here the CDR3 DNA reads TGTGCCAGCGGGGGACTGCTCTACGAGCAGTACTTC. Amino acids: CASGGLLYEQYF.